This TCR beta chain appears in the sequencing data of a study of blood T cell repertoires in COVID-19. The CDR3 is 15 amino acids. CDR1 is DFQATT, CDR2 SNEGSKA, per germline (reference sequence). V gave up 3 bases and J gave up 3 bases; unmatched junction bases: 10. Cohorts were determined from participant-reported clinical history. Method: immunoSEQ multiplex PCR; TCRdb's copy keeps in-frame clones and lacks some. The sample includes 490,000 or so clones, about 85% of them seen just once. This rearrangement joins TRBV20-1 to TRBJ2-5; 7 bases map to TRBD2. The sequenced sample was PBMCs or T cells enriched from blood (not recorded which). The TCR was taken from a woman aged 55-75 years who had recovered from COVID-19. The CDR3 DNA sequence: TGCAGTGCTAGTCCCTCCCAGGGAGGGAAAGAGACCCAGTACTTC. Translating it yields CSASPSQGGKETQYF.